A selection of T cell receptor beta chains follows, all from one sample in a study of memory CD4+ T cells and cytomegalovirus serostatus. The protocol was immunoSEQ multiplex PCR, while the TCRdb copy is restricted to in-frame clones and leaves out a portion. The data contain about 53,000 clones, 78% of them singletons. What was sequenced was memory CD4+ T cells from blood. These receptors all stem from an adult in good health and CMV-seronegative. Both conserved end residues are part of each CDR3. D genes are given only for firm matches. Size is stated for part of the rows, as once, few or many counts, or as a class when the clone is expanded.

. | . | TRBJ2-5 | TRBV25-1 | TGTGCCAGCGGACAGTTGGGGGGTCCCCAAGAGACCCAGTACTTC | CASGQLGGPQETQYF
. | . | TRBJ2-7 | TRBV5-4 | TGTGCCAGCAGCCTACAAAACAGGGACTACGAGCAGTACTTC | CASSLQNRDYEQYF
. | medium-sized | TRBJ1-5 | TRBV29-1 | TGCAGCGTTGCGGACGGGGTTTTAGGCAATCAGCCCCAGCATTTT | CSVADGVLGNQPQHF
. | . | TRBJ1-4 | TRBV30 | TGTGCCTGGAGTCTCCGGGGGGTGCGTGAAAAACTGTTTTTT | CAWSLRGVREKLFF
. | . | TRBJ1-1 | TRBV7-9 | TGTGCCAGCAGCGTCACAGTTAACACTGAAGCTTTCTTT | CASSVTVNTEAFF
. | . | TRBJ2-1 | TRBV2 | TGTGCCAGCAGTGGCGTCGGGACGGGTAATGAGCAGTTCTTC | CASSGVGTGNEQFF
. | once | TRBJ2-7 | TRBV21-1 | TGTGCCAGCAGCCCTTGGGAATCAGGGGGGGCCTACGAGCAGTACTTC | CASSPWESGGAYEQYF
. | . | TRBJ2-7 | TRBV11-2 | TGTGCCAGCAGCTTTAATAGGGGTGACTACGAGCAGTACTTC | CASSFNRGDYEQYF
. | . | TRBJ2-5 | TRBV11-3 | TGTGCCAGCAGCGAAGGAGCGACAGGTGGGGTAGGAGAGACCCAGTACTTC | CASSEGATGGVGETQYF
TRBD1 | . | TRBJ2-2 | TRBV2 | TGTGCCAGCAGTGCTCGGACAGGGAACACCGGGGAGCTGTTTTTT | CASSARTGNTGELFF
. | . | TRBJ1-1 | TRBV13 | TGTGCCAGCAGCTTAGCTCTAGGGATGGCCAACACTGAAGCTTTCTTT | CASSLALGMANTEAFF
. | . | TRBJ1-5 | TRBV18 | TGTGCCAGCTCACTGACTAGGGGCAATCAGCCCCAGCATTTT | CASSLTRGNQPQHF
. | . | TRBJ1-3 | TRBV25-1 | TGTGCCAGCAGTGAGGGTACCTCTGGAAACACCATATATTTT | CASSEGTSGNTIYF
. | . | TRBJ1-5 | TRBV18 | TGTGCCAGCTCATTCTCTAGAGATCAGCCCCAGCATTTT | CASSFSRDQPQHF
TRBD1 | . | TRBJ1-2 | TRBV11-2 | TGTGCCAGCAGCTTAGCACAGGGGGCGAGTGGCTACACCTTC | CASSLAQGASGYTF